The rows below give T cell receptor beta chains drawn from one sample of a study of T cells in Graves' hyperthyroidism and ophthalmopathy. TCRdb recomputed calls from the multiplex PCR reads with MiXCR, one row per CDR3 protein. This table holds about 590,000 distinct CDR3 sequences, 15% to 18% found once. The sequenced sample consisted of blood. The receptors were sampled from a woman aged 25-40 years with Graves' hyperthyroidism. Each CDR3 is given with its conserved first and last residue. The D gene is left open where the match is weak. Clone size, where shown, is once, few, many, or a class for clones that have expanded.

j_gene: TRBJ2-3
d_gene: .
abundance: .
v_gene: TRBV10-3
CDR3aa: CAIMSGSTDTQYF
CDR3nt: TGTGCCATTATGAGCGGGAGCACAGATACGCAGTATTTT

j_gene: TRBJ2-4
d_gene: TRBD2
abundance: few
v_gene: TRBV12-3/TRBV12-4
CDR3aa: CASSRLAEVGNIQYF
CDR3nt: TGTGCCAGCAGTCGACTAGCGGAAGTGGGGAACATTCAGTACTTC

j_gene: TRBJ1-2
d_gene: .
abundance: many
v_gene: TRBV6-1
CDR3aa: CASSTEGLRGYTF
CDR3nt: TGTGCCAGCAGCACTGAGGGGCTTCGTGGCTACACCTTC

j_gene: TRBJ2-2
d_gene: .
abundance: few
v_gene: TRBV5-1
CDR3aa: CASDPDGQTTPGLHTGELFF
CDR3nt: TGCGCCAGCGACCCGGACGGACAGACAACCCCGGGACTCCACACCGGGGAGCTGTTTTTT

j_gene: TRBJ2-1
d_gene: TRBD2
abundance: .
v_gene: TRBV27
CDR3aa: CASSLSPGGGYNEQFF
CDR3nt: TGTGCCAGCAGTTTATCGCCGGGGGGGGGGTACAATGAGCAGTTCTTC

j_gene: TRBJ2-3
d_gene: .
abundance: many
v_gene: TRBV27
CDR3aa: CASSPVFGTDTQYF
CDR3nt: TGTGCCAGCTCCCCGGTTTTCGGCACAGATACGCAGTATTTT

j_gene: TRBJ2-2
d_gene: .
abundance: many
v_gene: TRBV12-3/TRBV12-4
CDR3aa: CASSLSVAGELFF
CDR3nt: TGTGCCAGCAGTTTAAGTGTCGCCGGGGAGCTGTTTTTT

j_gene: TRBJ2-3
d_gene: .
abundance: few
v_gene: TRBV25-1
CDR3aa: CATTPSGVDTQYF
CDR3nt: TGTGCCACCACCCCCTCAGGGGTAGATACGCAGTATTTT

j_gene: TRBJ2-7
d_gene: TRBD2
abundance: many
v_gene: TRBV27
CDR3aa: CASSEAGEYEQYF
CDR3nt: TGTGCCAGCAGTGAAGCGGGAGAGTACGAGCAGTACTTC

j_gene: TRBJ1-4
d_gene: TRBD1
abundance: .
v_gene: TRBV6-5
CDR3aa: CASSHSRDRVTNEKLFF
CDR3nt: TGTGCCAGCAGTCACTCCCGGGACAGGGTGACTAATGAAAAACTGTTTTTT

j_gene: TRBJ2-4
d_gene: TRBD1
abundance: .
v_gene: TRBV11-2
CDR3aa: CASSSFRDRGNIQYF
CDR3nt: TGTGCCAGCAGCTCATTCCGGGACAGGGGCAACATTCAGTACTTC

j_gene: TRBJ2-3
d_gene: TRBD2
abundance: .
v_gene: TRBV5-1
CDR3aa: CASSLLVRTSGSGTDTQYF
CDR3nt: TGCGCCAGCAGCTTGCTAGTCCGGACTAGCGGGAGTGGGACAGATACGCAGTATTTT

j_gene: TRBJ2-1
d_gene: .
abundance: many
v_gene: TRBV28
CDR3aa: CASSFSFRGQFF
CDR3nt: TGTGCCAGCAGTTTCTCGTTCAGGGGGCAGTTCTTC

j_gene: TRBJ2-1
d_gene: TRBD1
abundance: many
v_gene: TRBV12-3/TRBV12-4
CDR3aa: CASSLGTGAHNEQFF
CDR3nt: TGTGCCAGCAGTTTGGGGACAGGGGCCCACAATGAGCAGTTCTTC

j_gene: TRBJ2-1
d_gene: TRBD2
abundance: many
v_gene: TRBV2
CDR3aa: CASREVAGAEQFF
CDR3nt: TGTGCCAGCAGAGAGGTAGCGGGAGCTGAGCAGTTCTTC

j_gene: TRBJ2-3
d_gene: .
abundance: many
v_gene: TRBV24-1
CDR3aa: CATSNTLHTDTQYF
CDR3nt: TGTGCCACCAGCAACACCCTACACACAGATACGCAGTATTTT

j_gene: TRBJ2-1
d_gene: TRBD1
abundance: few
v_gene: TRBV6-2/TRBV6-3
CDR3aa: CASSPFGTGRVREQFF
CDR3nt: TGTGCCAGCAGTCCCTTTGGGACAGGGAGGGTGAGAGAGCAGTTCTTC

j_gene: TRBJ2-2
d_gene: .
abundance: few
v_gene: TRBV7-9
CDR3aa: CASRDLRLLMTGELFF
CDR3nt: TGTGCCAGCAGGGACTTGCGCCTGCTAATGACCGGGGAGCTGTTTTTT

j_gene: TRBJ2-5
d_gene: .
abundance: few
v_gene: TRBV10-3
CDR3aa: CAISVDRETQYF
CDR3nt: TGTGCCATCAGTGTTGACCGGGAGACCCAGTACTTC

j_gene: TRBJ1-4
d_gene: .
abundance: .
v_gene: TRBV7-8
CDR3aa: CASSPRFYEKLFF
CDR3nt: TGTGCCAGCAGTCCACGATTTTACGAAAAACTGTTTTTT

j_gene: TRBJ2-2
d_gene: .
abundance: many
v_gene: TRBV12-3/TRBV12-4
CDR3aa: CASSLEGETGELFF
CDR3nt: TGTGCCAGCAGTTTAGAGGGTGAAACCGGGGAGCTGTTTTTT

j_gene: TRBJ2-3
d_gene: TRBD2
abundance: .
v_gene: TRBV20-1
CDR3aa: CSALSGRRTDTQYF
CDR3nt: TGCAGTGCTCTTAGCGGGAGACGGACAGATACGCAGTATTTT

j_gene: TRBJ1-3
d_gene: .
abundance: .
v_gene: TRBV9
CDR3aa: CASSVGGRQFLSGNTIYF
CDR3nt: TGTGCCAGCAGCGTAGGGGGTCGACAGTTTCTCTCTGGAAACACCATATATTTT